The subject of this entry is one T cell receptor (beta chain). It lacks a known antigen. No qualities accompany the bases; no much larger clone lies one base away. Genomic DNA was isolated from the sorted cells so that the TCRbeta CDR3 region could be sequenced. The immunoSEQ Assay was used for sequencing of TCRbeta CDR3 regions. TCRdb mirrors the immuneACCESS table, restricted to in-frame sequences. Some clones are absent from its copies; in checked studies, under half trace to an unresolved V gene, and the reason for the others is unknown. For this sample there are over 60,000 clones; 70% to 90% appear just once. The ten largest clonotypes hold around 2% of the sample. This sample was included in a study of OX40 agonist ivuxolimab in advanced cancers. Describing the broader study: Ivuxolimab was an agonistic, fully human IgG2 monoclonal antibody directed against OX40 (CD134), a costimulatory receptor. Three dose-escalation patients achieved partial responses, one with hepatocellular carcinoma and two with cutaneous melanoma. The purpose of peripheral TCRbeta sequencing was to test whether ivuxolimab changed TCR sequence diversity and led to clonal T-cell expansion. Prior anti-PD-1, anti-PD-L1 or anti-CTLA-4 therapy was permitted, and 35% to 40% of dose-escalation patients had received checkpoint inhibitors. Among the roughly 52 dose-escalation patients, around 20 had hepatocellular carcinoma, roughly 15 melanoma, 9 renal cell carcinoma and 9 head and neck cancer. The paper covers the monotherapy dose-escalation part of the phase I ivuxolimab trial, which included N ≈ 50 patients. The dose-escalation cohort was around 83% male with a mean age of around 62 years, ranging from roughly 23 to 85. Intravenous ivuxolimab was administered to patients every 2 weeks at six dose levels: 0.01, 0.1, 0.3, 1.5, 3 and 10 mg/kg. Beyond this particular receptor, the publication reports: Low levels of normalized T-cell clonal expansion were also seen in some patients who did not respond. After ivuxolimab, expanded clones were on average more numerous among CD8+ T cells than among CD4+ T cells. At doses of 0.1 to 3.0 mg/kg, clonal expansion of both CD4+ and CD8+ T cells in blood was seen between baseline and week 6. In partial responders in the 0.1-3.0 mg/kg groups, normalized peripheral clonal expansion was found to be among the lowest, especially among CD8+ T cells. The antigen specificity of the clonally expanded peripheral T cells was not determined.

Including the terminal cysteine and phenylalanine, the CDR3 comprises 14 residues. Of the read, only the CDR3 DNA is kept; its 42 bases are in frame from base 1. From a lookup of the germline V gene (reference sequence), CDR1 and CDR2 are LNHNV and YYDKDF. The junction carries 11 bases between V and J, which are trimmed by 5 bases and 1 base respectively. The trial excluded patients who had a history of autoimmune disease or who were on systemic immunosuppression. Peripheral blood for TCR sequencing was collected from all dose cohorts at baseline, on cycle 4 day 1, and on cycle 7 day 1. The samples were taken from a phase I, first-in-human, multicenter, open-label dose-escalation trial of ivuxolimab. Adults with locally advanced or metastatic melanoma, renal cell, hepatocellular, or head and neck squamous cell carcinoma were enrolled in the trial. CD4+ and CD8+ T cells were sorted separately from peripheral blood before TCR sequencing.

The rearrangement joined TRBV15 to TRBJ1-1, with TRBD1 perhaps the D gene, on 6 matching bases. The sample in question was CD4+ or CD8+ T cells sorted from blood, obtained in a trial of the OX40 agonist ivuxolimab. The TCR was taken from an adult with an advanced solid tumor such as melanoma, head and neck, liver or kidney cancer. The encoded CDR3 is CATSQDRTNTEAFF. Read as DNA, the sequence is TGTGCCACCAGCCAGGACAGAACGAACACTGAAGCTTTCTTT. With the rest looked up from the reference TRBV15 and TRBJ1-1 genes rather than sequenced, the full variable domain is DAMVIQNPRYQVTQFGKPVTLSCSQTLNHNVMYWYQQKSSQAPKLLFHYYDKDFNNEADTPDNFQSRRPNTSFCFLDIRSPGLGDTAMYLCATSQDRTNTEAFFGQGTRLTVV.